Listed below are T cell receptor beta chains from one sample, sequenced in a study of T cell responses to AZD1222 COVID-19 vaccine. Only in-frame clones appear in the TCRdb table, and some are missing; sequencing was by immunoSEQ multiplex PCR. The table has around 96,000 clones, 90% to 95% seen once; the top ten hold more than 9%. This sample comprised peripheral blood, obtained 28 days after the second AZD1222 dose. The receptors were sampled from an adult who received the AZD1222 COVID-19 vaccine. CDR3s leave out the opening cysteine and the closing phenylalanine or tryptophan.

length | V | CDR3
11 | TRBV7-8 | ASSLRRGYEQY
14 | TRBV11-2 | ASSLDGGGIRNEQF
12 | TRBV2 | ASTRAGATDTQY
11 | TRBV19 | ASSLKRNTEAF
12 | TRBV5-1 | ASSLTAINEKLF
11 | TRBV18 | ASSPLEGYEQY
14 | TRBV11-2 | ASSREGTGHTGELF
10 | TRBV12-3/TRBV12-4 | ASSKTATEAF
11 | TRBV6-1 | ASSERPESEQF
14 | TRBV24-1 | ATSDPSGGSEETQY
10 | TRBV28 | ASSLRYTEAF
13 | TRBV2 | ASSLGQGVNSPLH
15 | TRBV27 | ASSLWTGDISYNEQF
13 | TRBV5-6 | ASSLVTGKWNGYT
9 | TRBV18 | ASSYQETQY
15 | TRBV5-1 | ASSLGYGVPDQETQY
13 | TRBV25-1 | ASSESPVSSYEQY
13 | TRBV24-1 | ATSEGGRDTGELF
12 | TRBV11-3 | ASSLEGAHHEQY
14 | TRBV28 | ASSSPILPNTDTQY
12 | TRBV3-1/TRBV3-2 | ASSQGVVTDTQY
9 | TRBV12-5 | ASGRGTEAF
17 | TRBV9 | ASSVVSVEGEALNTEAF
11 | TRBV12-3/TRBV12-4 | ASTTQGGAEQF
11 | TRBV7-2 | ASSKRGELEQF
13 | TRBV27 | ASSLGTGGDTEAF
13 | TRBV30 | AWSGPSSYNSPLH
11 | TRBV5-4 | ASSLGQLGGYT
14 | TRBV5-4 | ASSSLTQGRNSPLH
13 | TRBV9 | ASSTEGTGGTEAF
13 | TRBV9 | ASSVRGGWTDTQY
14 | TRBV6-5 | ASSYSGRGEGSPLH
12 | TRBV7-6 | ASSPREALQPQH
11 | TRBV30 | AWSDRGDYEQY
11 | TRBV5-6 | ASSFSIQVEAF